A selection of T cell receptor beta chains follows, all from one sample in a study of blood T cell repertoires in COVID-19. Profiled with immunoSEQ multiplex PCR; TCRdb holds only in-frame clones, not every one. The table lists 30,000 to 35,000 clones, roughly 85% of them singletons, with 7% to 10% in the top ten. Sequencing was performed on peripheral blood. Receptors originate from a man older than 75 with active COVID-19. Each CDR3 is given with its conserved first and last residue. A D gene is named only where the DNA matches it firmly. The listing skips clone size in some rows; elsewhere it reads once, few, many or a size class.

abundance | j_gene | v_gene | d_gene | CDR3nt | CDR3aa
. | TRBJ2-7 | TRBV19 | . | TGTGCCAGTAGTCTGTCAGGCCCCTACGAGCAGTACTTC | CASSLSGPYEQYF
. | TRBJ2-6 | TRBV7-9 | TRBD1 | TGTGCCAGCAGCGCCCTGACAGGGGTTAGCTCTGGGGCCAACGTCCTGACTTTC | CASSALTGVSSGANVLTF
. | TRBJ2-3 | TRBV5-1 | TRBD2 | TGCGCCAGCAGCTTGGGTACTAGCGGGGGGGCCGGAAAGTCCACAGATACGCAGTATTTT | CASSLGTSGGAGKSTDTQYF
. | TRBJ1-1 | TRBV6-1 | . | TGTGCCAGCAGTGACCGACCCAGGGATGAAGCTTTCTTT | CASSDRPRDEAFF
. | TRBJ2-6 | TRBV19 | . | TGTGCCAGTAGTACCTCTTCTGGGGCCAACGTCCTGACTTTC | CASSTSSGANVLTF
once | TRBJ2-1 | TRBV11-2 | TRBD2 | TGTGCCAGCAGCTCGGGACTAGCTTTCGTTGAGCAGTTCTTC | CASSSGLAFVEQFF
. | TRBJ2-3 | TRBV10-3 | TRBD1 | TGTGCCATCAGGGGGACAGGGGGAGTAGATACGCAGTATTTT | CAIRGTGGVDTQYF
few | TRBJ1-5 | TRBV5-5 | TRBD1 | TGTGCCAGCAGCTTGGAGGGGACAGCTAGCAATCAGCCCCAGCATTTT | CASSLEGTASNQPQHF
. | TRBJ2-5 | TRBV18 | . | TGTGCCAGCTCACCAGTCAACAGTCAAGAGACCCAGTACTTC | CASSPVNSQETQYF
. | TRBJ1-2 | TRBV19 | . | TGTGCCAGTAGTAGGAGCTATGGCTACACCTTC | CASSRSYGYTF
. | TRBJ2-1 | TRBV2 | . | TGTGCCAGCACTTCTAGCCTCTCCTACAATGAGCAGTTCTTC | CASTSSLSYNEQFF
few | TRBJ1-2 | TRBV6-5 | . | TGTGCCAGCAGAGACGCAGGGAGGTACGGCTACACCTTC | CASRDAGRYGYTF
. | TRBJ2-1 | TRBV4-1 | TRBD2 | TGCGCCAGCAGCCGAAAGTTAGCGGGGGGCGATCCCAATGAGCAGTTCTTC | CASSRKLAGGDPNEQFF
. | TRBJ2-6 | TRBV27 | TRBD2 | TGTGCCAGCAGTCCAAAGACTAGCGGGGGCTCTGGGGCCAACGTCCTGACTTTC | CASSPKTSGGSGANVLTF
. | TRBJ2-7 | TRBV7-6 | . | TGTGCCAGCAGCGACGGGACATCCTACGAGCAGTACTTC | CASSDGTSYEQYF
. | TRBJ1-4 | TRBV6-5 | . | TGTGCCAGCATCGCAGGGGCCCGCAATGAAAAACTGTTTTTT | CASIAGARNEKLFF
. | TRBJ2-5 | TRBV2 | . | TGTGCCAGCAGTGACGGGGCCCAGTACTTC | CASSDGAQYF
. | TRBJ2-2 | TRBV30 | TRBD2 | TGTGCCTGGAGCCCGGGGGGGCTAAACACCGGGGAGCTGTTTTTT | CAWSPGGLNTGELFF